These 20 T cell receptor beta chains were sequenced from one sample in a study of regulatory T cells in long-lasting Graves disease. HTBI primers from iRepertoire and Arm-PCR of CDR3 regions yielded the TCR beta libraries. Each CDR3 protein gets one entry after TCRdb re-called the multiplex PCR reads with MiXCR. Of roughly 400,000 distinct CDR3 sequences in the sample, about 16% were seen once. The time point here: newly diagnosed GD, antithyroid drugs for less than 3 months. There was RNA extracted from PBMCs, and the TCR library was made from it. These data were likewise used in another study, on T cells in Graves' hyperthyroidism and ophthalmopathy.

Specimen: peripheral blood mononuclear cells (PBMCs), collected at new diagnosis, from a patient treated with antithyroid drugs. The receptor source for this set is a young woman with Graves disease.

This clonotype was seen a handful of times. This rearrangement joins TRBV20-1 to TRBJ2-3; no firm D call. Germline V gives CDR1 DFQATT, CDR2 SNEGSKA (reference sequence). V lost 5 bases to trimming and J lost 2 bases, with 5 bases between them. This CDR3 comprises 11 residues. The CDR3 is CSASSTDTQYF. The CDR3 DNA is TGCAGTGCTTCGTCCACAGATACGCAGTATTTT.

The genes are TRBV5-5 and TRBJ2-2; 9 nucleotides agree with TRBD1. The J segment lost 4 bases and the V segment lost 3 bases, leaving 7 bases of the junction unmatched. Per germline, CDR1 SGHKS and CDR2 YYEKEE (reference sequence). CDR3 size: 16 residues. In DNA, the CDR3 is TGTGCCAGCAGCTGGACAGGGGTCTCGGGCACCGGGGAGCTGTTTTTT. Encoded protein: CASSWTGVSGTGELFF.

J is TRBJ2-3 and V is TRBV5-1; D gene ambiguous. V lost 0 bases and J lost 5, with 10 bases in between. From germline, CDR1 is SGHRS and CDR2 YFSETQ. The CDR3 is 14 residues long. CDR3 protein: CASSLAPSEDTQYF. CDR3 sequence (DNA): TGCGCCAGCAGCTTGGCCCCGTCCGAAGATACGCAGTATTTT.

Details on this clonotype: A much larger clone sits a single nucleotide away, making a read error possible. The gene calls are TRBV12-3 or TRBV12-4 and TRBJ2-3; tentative D call: TRBD2 (5 bases). The closer fit of TRBJ2-7 to the DNA end suggests the J call may be wrong. CDR3 length equals 13 residues. The CDR3 reads CASSEADRPGQYF. The CDR3 region has the DNA TGTGCCAGCAGTGAAGCGGATCGGCCCGGGCAGTACTTC.

Concerning this clonotype itself: A read error may explain this, as a much larger clone is one base away. This sequence joins TRBV7-2 and TRBJ2-4; no firm D call. The ends were cut back, 4 bases at V and 13 bases at J, with 17 bases in the middle. Germline V CDR1 and CDR2: SGHTA, FQGNSA. The CDR3 consists of 13 residues. CDR3 coding DNA: TGTGCCAGCAGCTGGACCACCCTCGTTGAGCAGTACTTC. Translated: CASSWTTLVEQYF.

The chain carries TRBV6-5 and TRBJ2-7; the D is unclear. V shed 2 bases and J shed 3 bases, with 14 bases lying between them. The length of the CDR3 is 15 residues. Germline V gene lookup returns CDR1 MNHEY and CDR2 SVGAGI. CDR3 loop: CASSYTTGPYYEQYF. Written as DNA, the CDR3 is TGTGCCAGCAGTTACACTACCGGGCCTTACTACGAGCAGTACTTC.

This clonotype showed up just a few times. The chain carries TRBV4-1 and TRBJ2-7, with D perhaps TRBD2 (6 bases). This CDR3 is 15 amino acids long. The germline V and J ends were trimmed by 4 bases and 7 bases, with 20 bases remaining between them. Germline V gene data show CDR1 as MGHRA and CDR2 as YSYEKL. The CDR3, as DNA: TGCGCCAGCAGCCCCCTGACATCCCCTAGCGTGGAGCAGTACTTC. Translating gives CASSPLTSPSVEQYF.

This clonotype was seen many times. This CDR3 reads CSATRTANEQFF. The CDR3 DNA follows: TGCAGTGCCACCCGGACTGCCAATGAGCAGTTCTTC. The genes are TRBV20-1 and TRBJ2-1; possible D gene TRBD2, 5 bases. The CDR3 spans 12 residues. The germline V gene has CDR1 DFQATT and CDR2 SNEGSKA (reference sequence). V was trimmed by 6 bases and J by 6 bases, leaving 12 bases between them.

The V call is TRBV20-1, the J call TRBJ2-1; possibly TRBD2 for D (7 bases). CDR1 DFQATT and CDR2 SNEGSKA come from the germline V gene (reference sequence). The CDR3 is made up of 16 amino acids. V shed 5 bases and J shed 10 bases, with 27 bases lying between them. The CDR3 region is CSAEKDGGVGGPEQFF. DNA of the CDR3: TGCAGTGCTGAAAAGGACGGTGGGGTGGGGGGGCCCGAGCAGTTCTTC.

This clonotype was found once. It differs at one base from a far larger clone, so likely a read error. This rearrangement joins TRBV7-2 to TRBJ2-7; TRBD1 or TRBD2 may be the D gene (5 bases each). V was shortened by 1 base and J by 7 bases, with 20 bases between the two germline ends. This CDR3 is built from 16 residues. The V gene's germline CDR1 is SGHTA and CDR2 FQGNSA. This CDR3 is CASSLVGEMAYNEQYF. CDR3 DNA sequence: TGTGCCAGCAGCTTAGTGGGGGAGATGGCCTACAATGAGCAGTACTTC.

This clonotype was counted a few times. The chain links TRBV6-2 or TRBV6-3 to TRBJ1-5; 8 nucleotides line up with TRBD1. Germline V gene data show CDR1 as MNHEY and CDR2 as SVGEGT. This CDR3 spans 15 amino acids. V lost 6 bases to trimming and J lost 3 bases; unmatched junction nucleotides: 7. This CDR3 is CASSNDRGSNQPQHF. DNA for the CDR3: TGTGCCAGCAGCAACGACAGGGGTTCCAATCAGCCCCAGCATTTT.

This clonotype was counted ten times or more. The chain employs TRBV7-6 and TRBJ2-1, with 16 nucleotides matching TRBD2. Germline CDR1 is SGHVS and CDR2 is FNYEAQ. The trim removed 3 bases at V and 0 bases at J, leaving 11 bases unmatched. The CDR3 extends over 21 amino acids. In nucleotides, the CDR3 is TGTGCCAGCAGCTTTAGGCCGGGACTAGCGGGAGGGAGAAGCTCCTACAATGAGCAGTTCTTC. Protein sequence: CASSFRPGLAGGRSSYNEQFF.

The chain combines TRBV20-1 with TRBJ2-6, with D uncertain. Trimming shortened V by 3 bases and J by 3 bases, and 9 bases separated the two germline ends. Germline CDR1 reads DFQATT; CDR2 reads SNEGSKA (reference sequence). This CDR3 has 14 residues. Here the CDR3 DNA reads TGCAGTGCTAGTATGGCTTTTGGGGCCAACGTCCTGACTTTC. It yields the protein CSASMAFGANVLTF.

This clonotype was counted at least ten times. The chain employs TRBV2 and TRBJ1-1; D gene uncertain. The V end was cut by 6 bases, the J end by 5 bases, with 13 bases between. The length of the CDR3 is 13 residues. Germline CDR1 and CDR2: SNHLY and FYNNEI. The DNA of the CDR3 is TGTGCCAGCAGATACTCTGGGAGGACTGAAGCTTTCTTT. Protein product: CASRYSGRTEAFF.

CDR3 nucleotides: TGCGCCAGCAGCCAAGATGGTGGGACTAGCGGGAGAGGTGCCAAAAACATTCAGTACTTC. This sequence encodes CASSQDGGTSGRGAKNIQYF. The J gene is TRBJ2-4, the V gene TRBV4-3; 14 bases are a match to TRBD2. The V segment lost 0 bases and the J segment 1 base; nucleotides outside the gene matches: 8. This CDR3 has 20 amino acids. The germline V gene has CDR1 LGHNA and CDR2 YSLEER.

The table lists this clonotype with a few counts. The chain couples TRBV12-3 or TRBV12-4 to TRBJ1-3; D ambiguous. Trimming cost V 3 bases and J 1 base, with 13 bases left between them. The CDR3 has 16 residues. The CDR3 nucleotides are TGTGCCAGCAGTTTTTGGAGGGAAAATTCTGGAAACACCATATATTTT. It codes for CASSFWRENSGNTIYF.

This clonotype occurred a few times. The J gene is TRBJ2-3, the V gene TRBV20-1, with TRBD2 matching 9 bases. The germline V gene encodes CDR1 DFQATT and CDR2 SNEGSKA (reference sequence). J gave up 4 bases and V 5 bases, and 16 bases lay outside the gene matches. The CDR3 contains 17 residues. CDR3 coding DNA: TGCAGTGCTGGCCCCTTGACTAGCGGCAGGAGGGCAGATACGCAGTATTTT. It encodes CSAGPLTSGRRADTQYF.

The chain combines TRBV5-5 with TRBJ1-4; 8 bases match TRBD1. V was clipped by 4 bases and J by 8 bases; unmatched bases: 10. CDR1 is SGHKS and CDR2 is YYEKEE in the germline V gene (reference sequence). The CDR3 loop spans 15 amino acids. The CDR3, as DNA: TGTGCCAGCAGCCAATCCGGACAGGGAGGGGAAAAACTGTTTTTT. Its translation is CASSQSGQGGEKLFF.

The table lists this clonotype with many counts. This sequence joins TRBV3-1 and TRBJ1-6; a possible D gene is TRBD1 (6 bases). Germline V gene data show CDR1 as LGHDT and CDR2 as YNNKEL (reference sequence). The CDR3 length is 15 residues. Trimming took off 6 bases at V and 9 bases at J, with 18 bases between the two ends. CDR3 residues: CASSPRGDRSSPLHF. CDR3 nucleotide sequence: TGTGCCAGCAGTCCGCGGGGCGACAGGAGTTCACCCCTCCACTTT.

The V call is TRBV4-2, the J call TRBJ2-3; D gene uncertain. The CDR3 extends over 14 amino acids. V was cut by 6 bases and J by 3 bases, with 13 bases left in between. Germline assignment: CDR1 LGHNA and CDR2 YNFKEQ. CDR3 in DNA: TGTGCCAGCAGACCCGAGGACGGGACAGATACGCAGTATTTT. This sequence encodes CASRPEDGTDTQYF.